Listed below are T cell receptor beta chains from one sample, sequenced in a study of Ad26.COV2.S vaccination and SARS-CoV-2 variants. The data were produced by immunoSEQ multiplex PCR, yet TCRdb's version contains in-frame clones alone and is incomplete. The top ten hold approximately 11% of the sample, which has some 250,000 clones, approximately 90% seen once. The source was peripheral blood, collected in a trial of Ad26.COV2.S vaccine versus placebo. These receptor sequences come from a person between 18 and 59 years old who received the Ad26.COV2.S COVID-19 vaccine or a placebo. Each CDR3 is given with its conserved first and last residue. D genes are given only for firm matches. Size is omitted from some rows. Given values are once, few, many or a class for expanded clones.

D	J	size	V	DNA	CDR3
TRBD1	TRBJ1-4	-	TRBV4-2	TGTGCCAGCAGCCAGCAGGGGGGGGATTCGGGTAATGAAAAACTGTTTTTT	CASSQQGGDSGNEKLFF
TRBD1	TRBJ1-1	once	TRBV28	TGTGCCAGCAGGGACAGGGTCCCCATGAACACTGAAGCTTTCTTT	CASRDRVPMNTEAFF
TRBD2	TRBJ2-1	-	TRBV6-5	TGTGCCAGCAGCATAGCGGGGGGGGCCTACAATGAGCAGTTCTTC	CASSIAGGAYNEQFF
-	TRBJ1-5	-	TRBV28	TGTGCCAGCAGTTTATCGGACAGAGCTCGACAGCCCCAGCATTTT	CASSLSDRARQPQHF
-	TRBJ2-3	-	TRBV27	TGTGCCAGCAGTTTTCAGACTAGTACGTTTGCAGATACGCAGTATTTT	CASSFQTSTFADTQYF
-	TRBJ2-6	-	TRBV24-1	TGTGCCACCAGTGATTCAGTCGCGGGGGCCAACGTCCTGACTTTC	CATSDSVAGANVLTF
-	TRBJ2-1	-	TRBV6-2/TRBV6-3	TGTGCCAGCAGTCCCAGGATCTACAATGAGCAGTTCTTC	CASSPRIYNEQFF
-	TRBJ1-3	-	TRBV6-5	TGTGCCAGCGAGACCGCTCTGGGGGGAAACACCATATATTTT	CASETALGGNTIYF
-	TRBJ1-5	-	TRBV5-5	TGTGCCAGCAGCTTGGGAGGGGGAGGTAGCAATCAGCCCCAGCATTTT	CASSLGGGGSNQPQHF
-	TRBJ2-5	-	TRBV2	TGTGCCAGCAGTGCGGACGGCCAAGAGACCCAGTACTTC	CASSADGQETQYF
-	TRBJ2-7	once	TRBV27	TGTGCCAGCAGTTTAAGGTCCTACGAGCAGTACTTC	CASSLRSYEQYF
TRBD1	TRBJ2-7	once	TRBV4-2	TGTGCCAGCAGCCGCGCCGGGACAGGTCTCCCGGGCGGCTCCTACGAGCAGTACTTC	CASSRAGTGLPGGSYEQYF
-	TRBJ2-1	-	TRBV24-1	TGTGCCACCAGGCCCGGGTCCCGCTCCCACAATGAGCAGTTCTTC	CATRPGSRSHNEQFF
-	TRBJ1-5	once	TRBV3-1/TRBV3-2	TGTGCCAGCAGCCCGGGGGGGGAGCCCCAGCATTTT	CASSPGGEPQHF
-	TRBJ1-3	-	TRBV3-1/TRBV3-2	TGTGCCAGCAGCCCGTGGGGAAGTCCTGGAAACACCATATATTTT	CASSPWGSPGNTIYF
-	TRBJ2-7	-	TRBV7-9	TGTGCCAGCAGCCCATCTGGCGGGGTCTCCTACGAGCAGTACTTC	CASSPSGGVSYEQYF
-	TRBJ2-3	-	TRBV2	TGTGCCAGCAGTGAATCTGAAACTAGCCTCCGCAATACGCAGTATTTT	CASSESETSLRNTQYF
-	TRBJ1-3	-	TRBV6-5	TGTGCCAGCACCATGGCCTCTGGAAACACCATATATTTT	CASTMASGNTIYF
-	TRBJ2-1	-	TRBV7-9	TGTGCCAGCACGGTCGTGGACAATGAGCAGTTCTTC	CASTVVDNEQFF
TRBD1	TRBJ2-5	-	TRBV6-5	TGTGCCAGCAGGGACGGGACAGGGGTTGAGACCCAGTACTTC	CASRDGTGVETQYF
TRBD2	TRBJ2-3	-	TRBV3-1/TRBV3-2	TGTCCTAGGGAGGGCCCCACAGATACGCAGTATTTT	CPREGPTDTQYF
-	TRBJ2-2	-	TRBV4-3	TGCGCCAGCAGCCCCTTGGGTGCCGGGGAGCTGTTTTTT	CASSPLGAGELFF
-	TRBJ1-5	-	TRBV4-1	TGCGCCAGCAGCCAAGAACCAGGGGTGGGCAATCAGCCCCAGCATTTT	CASSQEPGVGNQPQHF
-	TRBJ2-7	-	TRBV7-9	TGTGCCAGCAGCTCCTATGGGACTGGACTTGGTGGCGAGCAGTACTTC	CASSSYGTGLGGEQYF
TRBD1	TRBJ2-7	-	TRBV7-3	TGTGCCAGCAGCTCTTTTCCGGGACAGGGCTACGAGCAGTACTTC	CASSSFPGQGYEQYF
-	TRBJ2-3	-	TRBV7-8	TGTGCCAGCAGCTTTGGAGGATTCACAGATACGCAGTATTTT	CASSFGGFTDTQYF
TRBD1	TRBJ1-5	-	TRBV27	TGTGCCAGCATGAGAGGGACAGGGAATCAGCCCCAGCATTTT	CASMRGTGNQPQHF
-	TRBJ2-1	-	TRBV7-8	TGTGCCAGCAGCCCTGACATTCCACTGCAGTTCTTC	CASSPDIPLQFF
-	TRBJ1-1	-	TRBV30	TGTGCCTGGAGTGTAGCAGGGAACACTGAAGCTTTCTTT	CAWSVAGNTEAFF
-	TRBJ2-1	-	TRBV7-8	TGTGCCAGCAGCTCCACCGGGAACAATGAGCAGTTCTTC	CASSSTGNNEQFF
-	TRBJ1-2	once	TRBV4-2	TGTGCCAGCAGCCAAGACGGGGGGCAAGGCTACACCTTC	CASSQDGGQGYTF
TRBD1	TRBJ2-3	-	TRBV7-3	TGTGCCAGCAGCTCCGGACAGGGAGTCACAGATACGCAGTATTTT	CASSSGQGVTDTQYF
TRBD1	TRBJ2-5	-	TRBV9	TGTGCCAGCAGCGTAGTCCACAGGGGGACCCAGTACTTC	CASSVVHRGTQYF
TRBD2	TRBJ2-1	once	TRBV27	TGTGCCAGCAGCCGGGGACTAGCGGAGCAGTTCTTC	CASSRGLAEQFF
-	TRBJ1-6	-	TRBV7-2	TGTGCCAGCAGATTCGGTACAGGGAGCTCCTATAATTCACCCCTCCACTTT	CASRFGTGSSYNSPLHF
TRBD1	TRBJ2-5	-	TRBV6-1	TGTGCCAGCAGTGATAGAGGAGGCCAGGGGGCCCGCCAAGAGACCCAGTACTTC	CASSDRGGQGARQETQYF
-	TRBJ1-1	few	TRBV6-5	TGTGCCATACGACACAAACCGAACACTGAAGCTTTCTTT	CAIRHKPNTEAFF
TRBD2	TRBJ2-1	many	TRBV6-2/TRBV6-3	TGTGCCAGCAGTACCCGACTAGCGGGAGCCCATGAGCAGTTCTTC	CASSTRLAGAHEQFF
TRBD2	TRBJ2-1	-	TRBV7-9	TGTGCCAGCAGCCAGACTAGCTATGAGCAGTTCTTC	CASSQTSYEQFF
-	TRBJ1-1	once	TRBV7-9	TGTGCCAGCAGCCCCAGCAAATTGACCACTGAAGCTTTCTTT	CASSPSKLTTEAFF
-	TRBJ1-1	-	TRBV18	TGTGCCAGCTCACCCCAGGGGAACCTGAACACTGAAGCTTTCTTT	CASSPQGNLNTEAFF
TRBD2	TRBJ2-7	-	TRBV15	TGTGCCACCAGCCCCAGACTAGCGGGAGGGCCAGAAGAGCAGTACTTC	CATSPRLAGGPEEQYF
TRBD2	TRBJ2-2	few	TRBV6-4	TGTGCCAGCAGTGAGAGCGGGGGCAACACCGGGGAGCTGTTTTTT	CASSESGGNTGELFF
-	TRBJ1-1	-	TRBV27	TGTGCCAGCAGGCCGTCCGGGATTGGGACGAACACTGAAGCTTTCTTT	CASRPSGIGTNTEAFF
TRBD2	TRBJ2-5	-	TRBV28	TGTGCCAGCAGTTTAGGGCTGGGACTAGCGGGAGGGTACCAAGAGACCCAGTACTTC	CASSLGLGLAGGYQETQYF
-	TRBJ2-7	-	TRBV7-2	TGTGCCAGCAGCGATACCGACTTACGCGCCTACGAGCAGTACTTC	CASSDTDLRAYEQYF
TRBD2	TRBJ2-3	-	TRBV18	TGTGCCAGCTCACCAAACCCGCGGACTAGCGGTAGCACAGATACGCAGTATTTT	CASSPNPRTSGSTDTQYF
-	TRBJ2-3	-	TRBV5-1	TGCGCCAGCAGGGCGCGACTAACGGGCACAGATACGCAGTATTTT	CASRARLTGTDTQYF
-	TRBJ1-1	-	TRBV30	TGTGCCTGGAGTCGCAGTGGGGCCGCTGAAGCTTTCTTT	CAWSRSGAAEAFF
-	TRBJ2-2	-	TRBV4-2	TGTGCCAGCAGCCAAGCACCTCTCTCCGGGGAGCTGTTTTTT	CASSQAPLSGELFF
TRBD2	TRBJ2-1	-	TRBV30	TGTGCCTGGAGTGTCTTAAGTCTAGCGGGCGACTACAATGAGCAGTTCTTC	CAWSVLSLAGDYNEQFF
TRBD1	TRBJ2-7	once	TRBV18	TGTGCCAGCTCACCACCGGGACAGGGGGCGAACGAGCAGTACTTC	CASSPPGQGANEQYF
-	TRBJ1-1	-	TRBV10-1	TGCGCCAGCAGTGGACAGAAAATGAACACTGAAGCTTTCTTT	CASSGQKMNTEAFF
-	TRBJ2-7	-	TRBV27	TGTGCCAGCAGTAGTTGGGCCCCCTACGAGCAGTACTTC	CASSSWAPYEQYF
-	TRBJ2-1	-	TRBV6-2/TRBV6-3	TGTGCCAGCAGTTACTACCCACTGGATGAGCAGTTCTTC	CASSYYPLDEQFF